This paragraph covers one TCR beta chain sequence. Its antigen is currently unknown. TCR beta CDR3 regions were amplified from RNA transcripts. In the first-round RT-PCR of the TCR CDR3, the HTBI primer set was used. TCRdb reanalysed the multiplex PCR reads using MiXCR and keeps one entry per CDR3 protein. The sample has roughly 380,000 distinct CDR3 sequences; over 11% are singletons. These data belong to a study of T cells in Graves' hyperthyroidism and ophthalmopathy. Notes on the study in general: Expanded thyroid clonotypes (above 0.001) were mostly also found in blood.

V shed 7 bases and J shed 1 base, with 5 bases lying between them. The CDR3 loop spans 13 amino acids. Germline CDR1 reads MDHEN; CDR2 reads SYDVKM. PBMCs came from more than 8.5 ml fresh peripheral blood. The chain links TRBV28 to TRBJ2-6; D ambiguous. Sequencing was done on a sample of blood. The TCR was taken from a woman in her sixties or seventies with Graves' hyperthyroidism. The CDR3 DNA reads TGTGCCAGCAAGGATTCTGGGGCCAACGTCCTGACTTTC. Its translation is CASKDSGANVLTF.